This T cell receptor beta chain emerged from a study of PD-L1 blockade in urothelial cancer. Across the study: Patients began atezolizumab, 1,200 mg intravenously every 3 weeks, in about 2014. Blood samples contained a median about 130,000 T cells.

The time point denotes: pretreatment peripheral blood. Pretreatment and on-treatment samples were taken, numbering 1 to 8 per patient. The J segment lost 5 bases and the V segment lost 3 bases, leaving 13 bases of the junction unmatched. CDR3 length equals 16 residues. Germline V gene data show CDR1 as LNHDA and CDR2 as SQIVND (reference sequence). TCRdb keeps only in-frame clones here, not all; method: immunoSEQ multiplex PCR. Found here are roughly 130,000 clones, 65% to 85% of them singletons; the top ten hold 3.2%. This sequence originates from a man between 50 and 59 years old with urothelial cancer. Sequencing was performed on PBMCs, taken around atezolizumab (anti-PD-L1) treatment. V and J are TRBV19 and TRBJ2-7; 7 bases align to TRBD1. The CDR3, as DNA: TGTGCCAGTAGTATCGACCGGGACAGCATTCTCAACGAGCAGTACTTC. It is translated as CASSIDRDSILNEQYF.